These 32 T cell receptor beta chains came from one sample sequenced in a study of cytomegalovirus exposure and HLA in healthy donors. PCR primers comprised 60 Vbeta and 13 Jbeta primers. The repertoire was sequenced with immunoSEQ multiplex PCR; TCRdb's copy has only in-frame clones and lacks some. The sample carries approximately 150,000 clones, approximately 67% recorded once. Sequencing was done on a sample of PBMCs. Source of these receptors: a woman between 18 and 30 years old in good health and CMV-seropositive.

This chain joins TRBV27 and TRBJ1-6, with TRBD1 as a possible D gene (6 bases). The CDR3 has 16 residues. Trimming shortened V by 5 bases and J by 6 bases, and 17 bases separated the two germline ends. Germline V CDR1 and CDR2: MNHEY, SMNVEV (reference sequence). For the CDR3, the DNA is TGTGCCAGCAGTCCCCCCCCGCAGGGGCTTAATTCACCCCTCCACTTT. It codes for CASSPPPQGLNSPLHF.

The CDR3 bases are TGCGCCAGCAGCCAAGCAAGGGGTTGGTCCTACGAGCAGTACTTC. It yields the protein CASSQARGWSYEQYF. V is TRBV4-3 and J is TRBJ2-7; tentative D call: TRBD1 (5 bases). Trimming stripped 1 base from V and 1 base from J, with 11 bases between. Per the germline V gene, CDR1 is LGHNA and CDR2 is YSLEER. This CDR3 is 15 amino acids long.

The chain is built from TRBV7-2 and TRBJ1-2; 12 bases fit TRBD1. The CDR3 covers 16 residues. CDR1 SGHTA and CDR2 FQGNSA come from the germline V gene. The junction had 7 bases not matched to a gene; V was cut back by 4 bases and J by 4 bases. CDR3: CASSYRDRGLGYGYTF. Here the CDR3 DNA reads TGTGCCAGCAGCTACCGGGACAGGGGGCTCGGCTATGGCTACACCTTC. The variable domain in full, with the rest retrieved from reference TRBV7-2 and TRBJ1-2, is GAGVSQSPSNKVTEKGKDVELRCDPISGHTALYWYRQSLGQGLEFLIYFQGNSAPDKSGLPSDRFSAERTGGSVSTLTIQRTQQEDSAVYLCASSYRDRGLGYGYTFGSGTRLTVV.

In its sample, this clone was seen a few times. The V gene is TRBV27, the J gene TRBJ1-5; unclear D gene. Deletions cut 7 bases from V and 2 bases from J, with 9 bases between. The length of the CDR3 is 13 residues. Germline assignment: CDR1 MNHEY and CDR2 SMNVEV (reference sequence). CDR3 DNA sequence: TGTGCCAGCACCCGTAGTGGCAATCAGCCCCAGCATTTT. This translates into CASTRSGNQPQHF.

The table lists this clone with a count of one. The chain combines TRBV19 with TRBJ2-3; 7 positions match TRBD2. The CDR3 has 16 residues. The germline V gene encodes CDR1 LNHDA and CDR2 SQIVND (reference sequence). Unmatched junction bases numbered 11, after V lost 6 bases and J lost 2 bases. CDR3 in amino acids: CASRKIEGGSTDTQYF. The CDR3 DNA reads TGTGCCAGTAGGAAAATAGAGGGAGGGTCCACAGATACGCAGTATTTT.

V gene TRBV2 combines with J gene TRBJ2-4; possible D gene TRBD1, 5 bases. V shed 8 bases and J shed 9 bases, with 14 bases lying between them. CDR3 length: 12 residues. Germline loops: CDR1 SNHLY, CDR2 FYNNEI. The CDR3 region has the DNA TGTGCCAGCGCCCAGGGTTCTGGCATTCAGTACTTC. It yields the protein CASAQGSGIQYF.

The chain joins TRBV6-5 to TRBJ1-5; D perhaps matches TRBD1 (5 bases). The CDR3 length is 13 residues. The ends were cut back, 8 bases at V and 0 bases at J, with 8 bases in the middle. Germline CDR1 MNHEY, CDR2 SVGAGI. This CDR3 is CASSGYSNQPQHF. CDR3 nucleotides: TGTGCCAGCTCAGGGTATAGCAATCAGCCCCAGCATTTT.

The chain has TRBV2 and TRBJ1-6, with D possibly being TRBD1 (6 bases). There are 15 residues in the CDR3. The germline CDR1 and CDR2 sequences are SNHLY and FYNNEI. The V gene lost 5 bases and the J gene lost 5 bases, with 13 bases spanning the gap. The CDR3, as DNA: TGTGCCAGCAGTAATTCACAGGGAAATAATTCACCCCTCCACTTT. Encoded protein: CASSNSQGNNSPLHF.

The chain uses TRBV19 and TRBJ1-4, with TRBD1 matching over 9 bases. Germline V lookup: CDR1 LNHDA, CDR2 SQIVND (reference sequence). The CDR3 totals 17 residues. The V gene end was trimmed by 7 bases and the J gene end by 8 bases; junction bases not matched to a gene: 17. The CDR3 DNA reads TGTGCCAGTACCGCGGGACAGGGCCGGACGTATGGGGAAAAACTGTTTTTT. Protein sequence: CASTAGQGRTYGEKLFF.

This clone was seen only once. Here the CDR3 reads CASSLEGYQPQHF. CDR3 DNA: TGTGCCAGCAGTTTAGAGGGTTATCAGCCCCAGCATTTT. The V and J genes are TRBV27 and TRBJ1-5, with unresolved D. The length of the CDR3 is 13 residues. Germline CDR1 MNHEY, CDR2 SMNVEV (reference sequence). Deletions cut 2 bases from V and 5 bases from J, with 7 bases between.

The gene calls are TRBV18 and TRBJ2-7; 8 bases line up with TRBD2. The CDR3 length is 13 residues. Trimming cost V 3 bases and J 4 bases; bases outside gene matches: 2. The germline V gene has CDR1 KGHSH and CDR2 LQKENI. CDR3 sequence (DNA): TGTGCCAGCTCACCGCGGGGGGAATACGAGCAGTACTTC. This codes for CASSPRGEYEQYF.

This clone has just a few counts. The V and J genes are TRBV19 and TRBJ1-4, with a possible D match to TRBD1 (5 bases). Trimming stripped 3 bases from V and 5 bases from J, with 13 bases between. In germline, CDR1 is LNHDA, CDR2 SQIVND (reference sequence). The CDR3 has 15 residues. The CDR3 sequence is CASSMGRTQNEKLFF. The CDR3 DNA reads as TGTGCCAGTAGTATGGGGCGGACCCAAAATGAAAAACTGTTTTTT.

CDR3 region: CASSHGTTGLTDTQYF. In nucleotides, the CDR3 is TGTGCCAGCAGCCACGGGACTACCGGACTCACAGATACGCAGTATTTT. V is TRBV11-3 and J is TRBJ2-3; 7 nucleotides align to TRBD2. V lost 5 bases to trimming and J lost 2 bases; unmatched junction nucleotides: 10. Germline values: CDR1 SGHNT, CDR2 YENEEA. The CDR3 totals 16 residues.

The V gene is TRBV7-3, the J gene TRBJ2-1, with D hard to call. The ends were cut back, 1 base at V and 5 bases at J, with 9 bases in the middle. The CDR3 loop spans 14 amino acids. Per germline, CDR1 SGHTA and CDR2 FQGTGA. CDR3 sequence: CASSLIDGDNEQFF. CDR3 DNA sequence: TGTGCCAGCAGCTTAATCGACGGAGACAATGAGCAGTTCTTC.

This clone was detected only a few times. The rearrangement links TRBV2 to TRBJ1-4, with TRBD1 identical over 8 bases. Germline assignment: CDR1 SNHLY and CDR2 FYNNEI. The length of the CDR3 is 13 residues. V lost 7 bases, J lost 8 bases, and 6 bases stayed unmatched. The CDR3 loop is CASTGTGVEKLFF. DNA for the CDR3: TGTGCCAGCACCGGGACAGGTGTAGAAAAACTGTTTTTT.

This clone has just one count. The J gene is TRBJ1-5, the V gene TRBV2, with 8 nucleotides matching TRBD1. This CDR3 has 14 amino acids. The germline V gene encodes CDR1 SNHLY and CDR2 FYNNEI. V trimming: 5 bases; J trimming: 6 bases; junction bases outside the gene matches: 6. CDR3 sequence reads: CASSPQGAGQPQHF. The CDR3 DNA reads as TGTGCCAGCAGTCCGCAGGGGGCGGGTCAGCCCCAGCATTTT.

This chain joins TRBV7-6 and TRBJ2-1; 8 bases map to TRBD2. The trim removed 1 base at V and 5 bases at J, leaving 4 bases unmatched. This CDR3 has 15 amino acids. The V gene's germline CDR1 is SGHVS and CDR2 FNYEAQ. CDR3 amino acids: CASSLVGGRHNEQFF. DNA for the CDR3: TGTGCCAGCAGCTTAGTTGGCGGGAGGCACAATGAGCAGTTCTTC.

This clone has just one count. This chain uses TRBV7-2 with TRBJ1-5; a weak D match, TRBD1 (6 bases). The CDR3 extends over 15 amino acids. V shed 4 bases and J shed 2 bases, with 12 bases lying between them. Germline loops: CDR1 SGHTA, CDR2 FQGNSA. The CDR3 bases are TGTGCCAGCAGCTCACAGGGATTGGGCAATCAGCCCCAGCATTTT. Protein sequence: CASSSQGLGNQPQHF.

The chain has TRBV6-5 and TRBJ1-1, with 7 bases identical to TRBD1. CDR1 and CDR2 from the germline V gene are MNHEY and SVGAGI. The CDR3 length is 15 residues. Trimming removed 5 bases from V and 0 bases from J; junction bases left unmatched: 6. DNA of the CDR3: TGTGCCAGCAGTCCCCAAGGGACAGTGAACACTGAAGCTTTCTTT. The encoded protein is CASSPQGTVNTEAFF.

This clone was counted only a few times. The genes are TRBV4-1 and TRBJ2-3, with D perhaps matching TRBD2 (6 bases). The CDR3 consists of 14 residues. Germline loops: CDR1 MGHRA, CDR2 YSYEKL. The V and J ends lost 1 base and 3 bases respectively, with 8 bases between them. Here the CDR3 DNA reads TGCGCCAGCAGCCAAGTGGGGGGAACAGATACGCAGTATTTT. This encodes CASSQVGGTDTQYF.

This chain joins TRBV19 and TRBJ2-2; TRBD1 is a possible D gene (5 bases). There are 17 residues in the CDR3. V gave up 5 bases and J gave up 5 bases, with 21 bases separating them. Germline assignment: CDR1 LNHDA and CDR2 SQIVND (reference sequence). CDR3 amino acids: CASSFGPGRVVTGELFF. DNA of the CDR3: TGTGCCAGTAGTTTTGGTCCCGGCAGGGTTGTGACCGGGGAGCTGTTTTTT.

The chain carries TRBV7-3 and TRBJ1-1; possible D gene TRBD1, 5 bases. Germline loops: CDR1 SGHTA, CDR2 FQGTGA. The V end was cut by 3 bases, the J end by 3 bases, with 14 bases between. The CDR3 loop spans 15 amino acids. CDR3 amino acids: CASSLAHGGYTEAFF. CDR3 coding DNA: TGTGCCAGCAGCTTGGCCCACGGGGGATACACTGAAGCTTTCTTT.

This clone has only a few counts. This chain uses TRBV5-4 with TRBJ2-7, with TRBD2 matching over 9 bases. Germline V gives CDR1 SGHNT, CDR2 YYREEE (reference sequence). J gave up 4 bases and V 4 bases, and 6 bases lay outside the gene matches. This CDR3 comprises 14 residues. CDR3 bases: TGTGCCAGCAGCGTAATGACTAGCGGTTACGAGCAGTACTTC. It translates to CASSVMTSGYEQYF.

CDR3 DNA sequence: TGTGCCAGCTCACAGACAGGACCACAAGAGACCCAGTACTTC. Its protein product is CASSQTGPQETQYF. The V call is TRBV18, the J call TRBJ2-5; possible D gene TRBD1, 6 bases. There are 14 residues in the CDR3. V lost 4 bases, J lost 2 bases, and 11 bases lay in between. The germline V gene encodes CDR1 KGHSH and CDR2 LQKENI. The variable domain in full, completed from reference TRBV18 and TRBJ2-5, reads NAGVMQNPRHLVRRRGQEARLRCSPMKGHSHVYWYRQLPEEGLKFMVYLQKENIIDESGMPKERFSAEFPKEGPSILRIQQVVRGDSAAYFCASSQTGPQETQYFGPGTRLLVL.

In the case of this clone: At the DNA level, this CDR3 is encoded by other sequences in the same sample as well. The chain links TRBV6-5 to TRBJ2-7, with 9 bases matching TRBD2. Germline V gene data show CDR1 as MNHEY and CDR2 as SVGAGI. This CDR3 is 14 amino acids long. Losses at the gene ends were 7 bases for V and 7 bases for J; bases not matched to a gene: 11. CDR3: CASTARGLALEQYF. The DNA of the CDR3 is TGTGCCAGCACCGCCCGGGGACTAGCTCTTGAGCAGTACTTC.

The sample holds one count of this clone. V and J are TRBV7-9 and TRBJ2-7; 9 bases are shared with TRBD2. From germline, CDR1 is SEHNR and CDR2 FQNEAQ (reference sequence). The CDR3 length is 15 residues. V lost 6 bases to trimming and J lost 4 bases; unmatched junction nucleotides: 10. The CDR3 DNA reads TGTGCCAGCAGGCCTACCGGCGGGGGGGAGTACGAGCAGTACTTC. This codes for CASRPTGGGEYEQYF.

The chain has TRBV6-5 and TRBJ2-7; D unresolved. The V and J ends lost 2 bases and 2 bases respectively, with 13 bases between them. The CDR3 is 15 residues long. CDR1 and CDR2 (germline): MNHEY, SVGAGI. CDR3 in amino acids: CASSYDWSLTYEQYF. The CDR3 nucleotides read TGTGCCAGCAGTTACGACTGGAGTTTAACCTACGAGCAGTACTTC.

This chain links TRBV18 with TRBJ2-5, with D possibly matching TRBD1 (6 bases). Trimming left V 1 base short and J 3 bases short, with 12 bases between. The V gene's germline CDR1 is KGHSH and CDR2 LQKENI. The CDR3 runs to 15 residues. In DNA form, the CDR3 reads TGTGCCAGCTCACCACGTGACAGGCTTAAAGAGACCCAGTACTTC. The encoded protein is CASSPRDRLKETQYF.

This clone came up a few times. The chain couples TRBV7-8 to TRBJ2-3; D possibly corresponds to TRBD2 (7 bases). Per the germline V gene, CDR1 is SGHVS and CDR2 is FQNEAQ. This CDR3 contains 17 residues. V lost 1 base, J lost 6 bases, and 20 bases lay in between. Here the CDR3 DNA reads TGTGCCAGCAGCTTAGGAGTAGGGGGGGGACTCTTGGATACGCAGTATTTT. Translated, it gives CASSLGVGGGLLDTQYF. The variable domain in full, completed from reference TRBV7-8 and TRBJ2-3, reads GAGVSQSPRYKVAKRGQDVALRCDPISGHVSLFWYQQALGQGPEFLTYFQNEAQLDKSGLPSDRFFAERPEGSVSTLKIQRTQQEDSAVYLCASSLGVGGGLLDTQYFGPGTRLTVL.

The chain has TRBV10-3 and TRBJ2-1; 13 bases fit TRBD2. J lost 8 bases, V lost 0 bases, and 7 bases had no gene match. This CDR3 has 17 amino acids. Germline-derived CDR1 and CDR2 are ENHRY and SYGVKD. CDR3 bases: TGTGCCATCAGTGAGTCACTAGCGGGAGGGCCTGGGGATGAGCAGTTCTTC. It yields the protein CAISESLAGGPGDEQFF.

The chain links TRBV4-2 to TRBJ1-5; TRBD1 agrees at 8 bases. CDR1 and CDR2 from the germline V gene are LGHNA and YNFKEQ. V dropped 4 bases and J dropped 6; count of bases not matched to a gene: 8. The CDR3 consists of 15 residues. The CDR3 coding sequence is TGTGCCAGCAGCCCGGGACAGGAGCTAGGTCAGCCCCAGCATTTT. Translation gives CASSPGQELGQPQHF.

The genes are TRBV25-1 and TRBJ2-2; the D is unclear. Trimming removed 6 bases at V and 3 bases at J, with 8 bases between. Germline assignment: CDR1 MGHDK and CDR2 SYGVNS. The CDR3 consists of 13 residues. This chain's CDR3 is CASSRDYTGELFF. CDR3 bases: TGTGCCAGCAGCCGCGATTACACCGGGGAGCTGTTTTTT.